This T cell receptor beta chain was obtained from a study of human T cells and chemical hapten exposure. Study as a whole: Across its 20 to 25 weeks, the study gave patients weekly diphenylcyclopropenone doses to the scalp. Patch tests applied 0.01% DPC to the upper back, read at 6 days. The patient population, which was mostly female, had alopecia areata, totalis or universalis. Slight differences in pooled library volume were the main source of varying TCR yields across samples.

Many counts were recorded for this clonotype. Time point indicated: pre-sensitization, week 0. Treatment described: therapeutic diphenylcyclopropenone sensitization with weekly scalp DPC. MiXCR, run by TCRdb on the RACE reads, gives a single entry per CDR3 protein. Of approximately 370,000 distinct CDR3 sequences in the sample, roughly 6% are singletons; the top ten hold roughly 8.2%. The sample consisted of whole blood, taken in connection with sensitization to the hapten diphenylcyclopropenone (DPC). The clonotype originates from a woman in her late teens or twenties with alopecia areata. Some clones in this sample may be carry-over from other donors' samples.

CDR3 coding DNA: TGTGCCAGCAGCTGGACAGACACAGATACGCAGTATTTT. Translated: CASSWTDTDTQYF. The genes are TRBV7-9 and TRBJ2-3; D may be TRBD1 (6 bases). Germline V gene data show CDR1 as SEHNR and CDR2 as FQNEAQ (reference sequence). V shed 4 bases and J shed 2 bases, with 7 bases lying between them. CDR3 length: 13 amino acids.